The sequence of this T cell receptor (beta chain) was determined in a study of CDR3 diversity in severe acne. This clonotype has ten or more counts. With 8 bases removed from V and 0 bases from J, the gap between germline ends came to 9 bases. The CDR3 runs to 13 residues. Germline V lookup: CDR1 SGDLS, CDR2 YYNGEE. TCRdb independently ran MiXCR on the PCR reads; one entry per CDR3 protein. Here the sample spans 79,000 or so distinct CDR3 sequences, around 47% being singletons. This chain joins TRBV9 and TRBJ2-1; D is perhaps TRBD1 (6 bases). Specimen: blood. This clonotype originated in a male donor with severe acne vulgaris. The CDR3 sequence is CASTGTSYNEQFF. The CDR3 DNA reads TGTGCCAGTACAGGGACCTCCTACAATGAGCAGTTCTTC.